This TCR beta chain emerged from a study of blood T cell repertoires in COVID-19. Study-level background: Sites in the United States, Italy and Spain provided acute and convalescent COVID-19 samples.

This CDR3 has 15 residues. Germline values: CDR1 LGHDT, CDR2 YNNKEL (reference sequence). V dropped 5 bases and J dropped 5; count of bases not matched to a gene: 8. Data came from immunoSEQ multiplex PCR; TCRdb stores just in-frame clones and leaves some out. The repertoire holds 200,000 to 250,000 clones, with about 83% as singletons. The TCR was taken from a man aged 30 to 39 who had recovered from COVID-19. The rearrangement uses TRBV3-1 (or the pseudogene TRBV3-2) and TRBJ2-1; 8 nucleotides line up with TRBD2. Sequenced sample: peripheral blood. The CDR3 region is CASSGRGGGNNEQFF. The CDR3, as DNA: TGTGCCAGCAGCGGCCGGGGGGGCGGGAACAATGAGCAGTTCTTC.